The clone carrying this T cell receptor beta chain appeared a few times. The study isolated at least 6 million PBMCs from each sample. Between the trimmed V and J ends, which lost 2 bases and 5 bases, there was a span of 8 bases. Germline CDR1 SGHRS, CDR2 YFSETQ. The CDR3 spans 13 residues. The data belong to a study of blood T cells in healthy people across ages. For the study at large: Roughly one uniquely barcoded beta molecule per two T cells was captured.

It was with a sample-barcoded 5' primer and a J-beta primer mix that a second PCR of roughly 6 to 12 cycles was run. The study obtained at least 3 million CDR3-containing paired-end reads from every sample. TCRdb redid the calling of the 5' RACE reads with MiXCR, one entry per CDR3 protein. This table holds 550,000 to 800,000 distinct CDR3 sequences, over 20% found once. Sequencing input: blood. This sequence was found in an older man in good health. The V gene is TRBV5-1, the J gene TRBJ2-1, with D unresolved. The DNA of the CDR3 is TGCGCCAGCAGCTTCCTTCGGGACAATGAGCAGTTCTTC. Amino acid sequence: CASSFLRDNEQFF.